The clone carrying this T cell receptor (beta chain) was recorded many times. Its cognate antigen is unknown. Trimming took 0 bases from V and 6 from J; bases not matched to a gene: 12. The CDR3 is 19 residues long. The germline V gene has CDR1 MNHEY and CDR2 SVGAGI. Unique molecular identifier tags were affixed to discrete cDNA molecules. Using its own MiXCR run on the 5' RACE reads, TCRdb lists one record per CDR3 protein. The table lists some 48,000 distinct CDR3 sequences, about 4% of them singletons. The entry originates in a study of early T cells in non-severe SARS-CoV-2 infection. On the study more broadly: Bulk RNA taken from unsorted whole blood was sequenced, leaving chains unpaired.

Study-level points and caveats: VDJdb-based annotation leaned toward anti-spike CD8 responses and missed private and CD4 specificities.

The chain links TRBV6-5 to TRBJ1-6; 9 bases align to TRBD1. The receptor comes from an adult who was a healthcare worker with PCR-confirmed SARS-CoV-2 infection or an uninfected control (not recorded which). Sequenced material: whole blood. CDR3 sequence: CASSYSIPGQGRFNSPLHF. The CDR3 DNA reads TGTGCCAGCAGTTACTCGATTCCCGGACAGGGGAGGTTTAATTCACCCCTCCACTTT.